These 30 T cell receptor beta chains were all obtained from the same sample, sequenced in a study of shared clonotypes between healthy human individuals. Libraries were prepared by immunoSEQ multiplex PCR; TCRdb keeps only in-frame clonotypes and omits some of them. Among over 950,000 clones, roughly 77% were seen once, and the ten largest hold 0.89%. The sequencing sample was made of memory CD4+ T cells from PBMCs. Subset reported: CD45RA-negative fraction. These receptors originate from a man aged 18 to 35 in good health. Some clones in this sample may be carry-over from other donors' samples.

V is TRBV5-4 and J is TRBJ2-4; 12 positions match TRBD1. CDR1 and CDR2 from the germline V gene are SGHNT and YYREEE (reference sequence). The CDR3 sequence is 15 residues long. J lost 7 bases, V lost 1 base, and 3 bases had no gene match. The chain's CDR3 is CASSLPGQGANIQYF. The DNA for the CDR3 is TGTGCCAGCAGCTTGCCGGGACAGGGGGCGAACATTCAGTACTTC.

The chain is built from TRBV6-6 and TRBJ2-2, with TRBD2 identical over 8 bases. The ends lost 4 bases at V and 1 base at J; junction bases unmatched: 2. Germline loops: CDR1 MNHNY, CDR2 SVGAGI (reference sequence). The CDR3 totals 15 residues. CDR3 nucleotide sequence: TGTGCCAGCAGTTGGGCGGGAGGGAACACCGGGGAGCTGTTTTTT. Translating gives CASSWAGGNTGELFF.

This clone occurred a few times. The chain joins TRBV5-1 to TRBJ2-5, with 15 bases that match TRBD2. This CDR3 is built from 14 residues. V dropped 5 bases and J dropped 5; count of bases not matched to a gene: 1. In germline, CDR1 is SGHRS, CDR2 YFSETQ. CDR3 in amino acids: CASRGTSGRETQYF. In DNA, the CDR3 is TGCGCCAGCAGAGGGACTAGCGGGAGGGAGACCCAGTACTTC. The variable domain in full, completed from reference TRBV5-1 and TRBJ2-5, reads KAGVTQTPRYLIKTRGQQVTLSCSPISGHRSVSWYQQTPGQGLQFLFEYFSETQRNKGNFPGRFSGRQFSNSRSEMNVSTLELGDSALYLCASRGTSGRETQYFGPGTRLLVL.

The chain uses TRBV4-1 and TRBJ1-1; D uncertain. The V end was cut by 3 bases, the J end by 2 bases, with 13 bases between. Germline V gene sequence: CDR1 MGHRA, CDR2 YSYEKL. CDR3 size: 15 residues. CDR3 bases: TGCGCCAGCAGCCATCCCCAGGTGGGTAACACTGAAGCTTTCTTT. This codes for CASSHPQVGNTEAFF.

This chain connects TRBV6-5 to TRBJ2-2; 7 positions match TRBD2. CDR1 and CDR2 from the germline V gene are MNHEY and SVGAGI. The V and J ends lost 6 bases and 6 bases, in that order; junction bases with no gene match: 10. This CDR3 region has 15 residues. The CDR3 nucleotides are TGTGCCAGCAGGCCGCGGGGGAACGGCGCCGGGGAGCTGTTTTTT. Amino acids: CASRPRGNGAGELFF.

The chain has TRBV7-9 and TRBJ1-4, with 9 bases lining up with TRBD1. V gave up 5 bases and J gave up 6 bases; unmatched junction bases: 10. Germline V gives CDR1 SEHNR, CDR2 FQNEAQ (reference sequence). CDR3 size: 16 residues. The CDR3 DNA follows: TGTGCCAGCAGCCGCAATAACAGGGGGCGAGATGAAAAACTGTTTTTT. Translated: CASSRNNRGRDEKLFF.

The sample holds one count of this clone. The rearrangement uses TRBV4-2 and TRBJ2-5; D is unresolved. The J call may not be correct, given that the DNA end is closer to TRBJ2-7. Germline V CDR1 and CDR2: LGHNA, YNFKEQ. This CDR3 has 13 amino acids. The DNA of the CDR3 is TGTGCCAGCAGCCAAGATTGGGCTTACGAGCAGTACTTC. The encoded protein is CASSQDWAYEQYF.

This chain joins TRBV7-2 and TRBJ1-3; D gene uncertain. This CDR3 is 12 amino acids long. The V end was cut by 6 bases, the J end by 1 base, with 4 bases between. The V gene's germline CDR1 is SGHTA and CDR2 FQGNSA. CDR3 amino acids: CASRTSGNTIYF. The DNA of the CDR3 is TGTGCCAGCAGGACATCTGGAAACACCATATATTTT. The full variable domain, rest sourced from reference TRBV7-2 and TRBJ1-3, is GAGVSQSPSNKVTEKGKDVELRCDPISGHTALYWYRQSLGQGLEFLIYFQGNSAPDKSGLPSDRFSAERTGGSVSTLTIQRTQQEDSAVYLCASRTSGNTIYFGEGSWLTVV.

Worth noting for this clone: Other DNA sequences in this specimen translate into the identical CDR3. The chain combines TRBV6-5 with TRBJ1-2; D ambiguous. Germline lookup yields CDR1 MNHEY and CDR2 SVGAGI. Trimming took off 0 bases at V and 2 bases at J, with 4 bases between the two ends. This CDR3 contains 13 residues. The CDR3 bases are TGTGCCAGCAGTTACTCCCAGAACTATGGCTACACCTTC. Amino acids: CASSYSQNYGYTF.

The rearrangement links TRBV29-1 to TRBJ2-1, with TRBD1 matching over 11 bases. The CDR3 runs 14 residues. V shed 8 bases and J 7 bases; nucleotides not matched to a gene: 10. The germline V gene encodes CDR1 SQVTM and CDR2 ANQGSEA. The CDR3 sequence is CSSSKGQGGNEQFF. In nucleotides, the CDR3 is TGCAGCTCTAGTAAGGGACAGGGGGGGAATGAGCAGTTCTTC.

The chain employs TRBV5-1 and TRBJ1-1; D possibly corresponds to TRBD1 (6 bases). Trimming cost V 3 bases and J 3 bases, with 15 bases left between them. The CDR3 covers 15 residues. Germline assignment: CDR1 SGHRS and CDR2 YFSETQ. The CDR3 DNA reads TGCGCCAGCAGCTCCCAGGGGAAGGGGCACACTGAAGCTTTCTTT. Translated, it gives CASSSQGKGHTEAFF.

CDR3: CASSLLLPLHF. The CDR3 DNA is TGTGCCAGCAGCCTGTTATTACCCCTCCACTTT. The V and J genes are TRBV5-8 and TRBJ1-6; D unclear. This CDR3 has 11 amino acids. Between the trimmed V and J ends, which lost 4 bases and 12 bases, there was a span of 8 bases. CDR1 and CDR2 from the germline V gene are SGHTS and YDEGEE.

The V gene is TRBV6-1, the J gene TRBJ1-5; D is ambiguous. The CDR3 contains 15 residues. CDR1 MNHNS and CDR2 SASEGT come from the germline V gene. Trimming cost V 0 bases and J 0 bases, with 6 bases left between them. DNA of the CDR3: TGTGCCAGCAGTGAAGCTCTCGGTAGCAATCAGCCCCAGCATTTT. As protein: CASSEALGSNQPQHF.

The genes are TRBV9 and TRBJ2-2; perhaps TRBD1 as D (5 bases). Trimming left V 2 bases short and J 7 bases short, with 18 bases between. The CDR3 consists of 16 residues. Germline V gene sequence: CDR1 SGDLS, CDR2 YYNGEE. The DNA for the CDR3 is TGTGCCAGCAGCGTTAGGACATCGCTAAAGTTCGGGGAGCTGTTTTTT. Amino acid sequence: CASSVRTSLKFGELFF.

This chain uses TRBV27 with TRBJ2-7; D call uncertain. CDR1 MNHEY and CDR2 SMNVEV come from the germline V gene (reference sequence). Trimming cost V 0 bases and J 4 bases, with 13 bases left between them. This CDR3 has 15 residues. CDR3 nucleotide sequence: TGTGCCAGCAGTTTATCAGGGAAGAGTGGATACGAGCAGTACTTC. Amino acids: CASSLSGKSGYEQYF.

The rearrangement links TRBV27 to TRBJ2-3; D possibly corresponds to TRBD1 (5 bases). V lost 1 base, J lost 6 bases, and 17 bases lay in between. This CDR3 comprises 16 residues. The V gene's germline CDR1 is MNHEY and CDR2 SMNVEV (reference sequence). The CDR3 region has the DNA TGTGCCAGCAGTTTATGGGGCAGGAACCTGGGGGATACGCAGTATTTT. The encoded protein is CASSLWGRNLGDTQYF.

This clone was found once. This sample includes further DNA sequences coding for the same CDR3. The gene calls are TRBV18 and TRBJ2-5, with 9 bases aligning to TRBD1. The germline V gene encodes CDR1 KGHSH and CDR2 LQKENI. V lost 0 bases, J lost 3 bases, and 2 bases stayed unmatched. The CDR3 sequence is 15 residues long. This CDR3 is CASSPPRTGEETQYF. The CDR3 DNA reads TGTGCCAGCTCACCACCCAGGACAGGGGAAGAGACCCAGTACTTC.

V and J are TRBV6-1 and TRBJ2-5; the D gene is possibly TRBD2 (6 bases). Germline CDR1 and CDR2: MNHNS and SASEGT. The V and J ends lost 6 bases and 5 bases respectively, with 13 bases between them. This CDR3 has 13 residues. The CDR3 loop reads CASRWAGYETQYF. The CDR3 region has the DNA TGTGCCAGCAGGTGGGCGGGATATGAGACCCAGTACTTC.

V usage is TRBV5-5 and J usage is TRBJ1-5; D ambiguous. V shed 1 base and J shed 5 bases, with 4 bases lying between them. CDR3 size: 12 residues. The germline V gene encodes CDR1 SGHKS and CDR2 YYEKEE (reference sequence). The DNA for the CDR3 is TGTGCCAGCAGCTTGTTGGATCAGCCCCAGCATTTT. Translating it yields CASSLLDQPQHF.

This chain connects TRBV7-8 to TRBJ2-7; 7 positions agree with TRBD1. With V trimmed by 5 bases and J by 2 bases, 9 bases remained unmatched. The germline gives CDR1 SGHVS, CDR2 FQNEAQ. This CDR3 comprises 15 residues. CDR3 sequence: CASSPRSGGTYEQYF. For the CDR3, the DNA is TGTGCCAGCAGCCCCCGGTCAGGGGGAACCTACGAGCAGTACTTC.

The chain recombines TRBV19 with TRBJ2-7; 8 bases are a match to TRBD1. Unmatched junction bases numbered 4, after V lost 4 bases and J lost 2 bases. CDR3 length: 14 residues. Per the germline V gene, CDR1 is LNHDA and CDR2 is SQIVND (reference sequence). Written as DNA, the CDR3 is TGTGCCAGTAGTACCACGGGACAGGCCTACGAGCAGTACTTC. This codes for CASSTTGQAYEQYF.

This clone appeared once. V is TRBV19 and J is TRBJ2-3, with 8 bases lining up with TRBD1. The CDR3 consists of 15 residues. CDR1 and CDR2 from the germline V gene are LNHDA and SQIVND (reference sequence). The V segment lost 5 bases and the J segment 1 base; nucleotides outside the gene matches: 5. CDR3 DNA: TGTGCCAGTAGTTCCGGGACAGGCGGCACAGATACGCAGTATTTT. It is translated as CASSSGTGGTDTQYF.

Here the CDR3 reads CASSQGDGSTDTQYF. CDR3 coding DNA: TGTGCCAGCAGCCAAGGCGACGGTAGCACAGATACGCAGTATTTT. The V call is TRBV11-3, the J call TRBJ2-3; no definite D call. From germline, CDR1 is SGHNT and CDR2 YENEEA. Trimming shortened V by 5 bases and J by 0 bases, and 12 bases separated the two germline ends. The CDR3 extends over 15 amino acids.

The chain links TRBV6-5 to TRBJ2-7, with TRBD1 as a possible D gene (6 bases). V dropped 10 bases and J dropped 6 bases, with 16 bases sitting between them. Germline values: CDR1 MNHEY, CDR2 SVGAGI. This CDR3 is built from 12 residues. The CDR3 loop is CANRGQPCEQYF. The CDR3 DNA is TGTGCCAACAGAGGACAGCCTTGCGAGCAGTACTTC.

V is TRBV11-2 and J is TRBJ1-2; D gene ambiguous. Trimming cost V 5 bases and J 4 bases, with 14 bases left between them. The germline V gene encodes CDR1 SGHAT and CDR2 FQNNGV. This CDR3 has 14 amino acids. The CDR3 is CASSHDGGSYGYTF. The DNA of the CDR3 is TGTGCCAGCAGCCACGATGGAGGGTCCTATGGCTACACCTTC. Together with reference TRBV11-2 and TRBJ1-2, the CDR3 gives the full variable domain: EAGVAQSPRYKIIEKRQSVAFWCNPISGHATLYWYQQILGQGPKLLIQFQNNGVVDDSQLPKDRFSAERLKGVDSTLKIQPAKLEDSAVYLCASSHDGGSYGYTFGSGTRLTVV.

The V call is TRBV7-8, the J call TRBJ2-7; TRBD1 matches 10 bases. Unmatched junction bases numbered 12, after V lost 5 bases and J lost 5 bases. CDR1 is SGHVS and CDR2 is FQNEAQ in the germline V gene. This CDR3 has 16 residues. In DNA form, the CDR3 reads TGTGCCAGCAGCCAACAAATCGGACAGGGGGAGAACGAGCAGTACTTC. Its protein is CASSQQIGQGENEQYF.

The chain is built from TRBV9 and TRBJ1-1; maybe TRBD1 (6 bases). V was cut by 4 bases and J by 11 bases, with 12 bases left in between. Germline CDR1 and CDR2: SGDLS and YYNGEE. This CDR3 region has 11 residues. CDR3 DNA sequence: TGTGCCAGCAGCAGAGACAGGCAGGCTTTCTTT. It codes for CASSRDRQAFF. Full variable domain (outside the CDR3, taken from reference TRBV9 and TRBJ1-1): DSGVTQTPKHLITATGQRVTLRCSPRSGDLSVYWYQQSLDQGLQFLIQYYNGEERAKGNILERFSAQQFPDLHSELNLSSLELGDSALYFCASSRDRQAFFGQGTRLTVV.

This clone has only one observation. The same CDR3 can be traced to other DNA sequences in this sample. The V gene is TRBV6-1, the J gene TRBJ1-5; D gene unclear. The germline gives CDR1 MNHNS, CDR2 SASEGT. With 2 bases removed from V and 7 bases from J, the gap between germline ends came to 3 bases. The CDR3 runs 11 residues. CDR3 residues: CASSERQPQHF. The CDR3 DNA is TGTGCCAGCAGTGAAAGACAGCCCCAGCATTTT.

The gene calls are TRBV6-5 and TRBJ1-2, with TRBD1 as a possible D gene (5 bases). The germline V gene has CDR1 MNHEY and CDR2 SVGAGI. Deletions cut 4 bases from V and 8 bases from J, with 17 bases between. This CDR3 is 14 amino acids long. Here the CDR3 DNA reads TGTGCCAGCAGTTGGGATCTACAGGCGCGGGGCTACACCTTC. Translated: CASSWDLQARGYTF.

The chain joins TRBV5-1 to TRBJ2-3; TRBD1 might be the D (7 bases). The V end lost 0 bases, the J end lost 2 bases, and 13 bases lay between the germline ends. CDR3 length: 16 amino acids. From germline, CDR1 is SGHRS and CDR2 YFSETQ. Here the CDR3 reads CASSLVTGEVTDTQYF. Written as DNA, the CDR3 is TGCGCCAGCAGCTTGGTAACAGGGGAGGTCACAGATACGCAGTATTTT.